These 20 T cell receptor beta chains were sequenced from one sample in a study of Tregs in tolerant kidney transplant recipients. TCRdb's copy holds only in-frame clones and misses some; the assay was immunoSEQ multiplex PCR. The sample contains tens of thousands of clones, more than 85% of which appear only once. The specimen comprised Tregs from blood, sampled before the transplant. The receptors here all came from a human donor who received a combined kidney and bone marrow transplant.

This chain joins TRBV10-2 and TRBJ1-1; 8 nucleotides line up with TRBD1. After removal of 6 bases from V and 4 bases from J, the junction contained 1 base not matched to a gene. The CDR3 is 12 residues long. Germline lookup yields CDR1 WSHSY and CDR2 SAAADI. The CDR3 nucleotides read TGCGCCAGCAGCCAGGGGGCCACTGAAGCTTTCTTT. Translation: CASSQGATEAFF.

The chain is built from TRBV29-1 and TRBJ2-7, with TRBD1 identical over 12 bases. Germline values: CDR1 SQVTM, CDR2 ANQGSEA. The CDR3 consists of 15 residues. Unmatched junction bases numbered 9, after V lost 6 bases and J lost 3 bases. DNA of the CDR3: TGCAGCGTGCAAAAGGGACAGGGGGCGCGCTACGAGCAGTACTTC. Protein: CSVQKGQGARYEQYF.

The chain couples TRBV6-6 to TRBJ2-2; D is ambiguous. The germline V gene has CDR1 MNHNY and CDR2 SVGAGI (reference sequence). This CDR3 region has 14 residues. V was trimmed by 2 bases and J by 2 bases, leaving 6 bases between them. The CDR3 DNA is TGTGCCAGCAGTTACGGTCCTAACACCGGGGAGCTGTTTTTT. Amino acid sequence: CASSYGPNTGELFF.

The V call is TRBV6-1, the J call TRBJ2-7; D possibly matches TRBD1 or TRBD2 (5 bases each). CDR1 and CDR2 (germline): MNHNS, SASEGT. V was cut by 1 base and J by 9 bases, with 7 bases left in between. The CDR3 is 11 amino acids. The CDR3 here is CASSEERGQYF. The CDR3 DNA follows: TGTGCCAGCAGTGAAGAGAGGGGGCAGTACTTC.

The chain carries TRBV5-1 and TRBJ1-1, with D possibly matching TRBD1 (5 bases). V was cut by 0 bases and J by 4 bases, with 13 bases left in between. The CDR3 extends over 15 amino acids. From germline, CDR1 is SGHRS and CDR2 YFSETQ. CDR3 sequence (DNA): TGCGCCAGCAGCTTGGCGGGACTCCGGGTCACTGAAGCTTTCTTT. Its protein is CASSLAGLRVTEAFF. Supplemented by reference TRBV5-1 and TRBJ1-1, the full variable domain reads KAGVTQTPRYLIKTRGQQVTLSCSPISGHRSVSWYQQTPGQGLQFLFEYFSETQRNKGNFPGRFSGRQFSNSRSEMNVSTLELGDSALYLCASSLAGLRVTEAFFGQGTRLTVV.

CDR3 region: CASSRVGGEAFF. The CDR3 DNA is TGTGCCAGCAGCCGTGTTGGAGGTGAAGCTTTCTTT. The chain uses TRBV11-1 and TRBJ1-1; unclear D gene. V was shortened by 5 bases and J by 7 bases, with 11 bases between the two germline ends. Germline V gene lookup returns CDR1 SGHAT and CDR2 FQDESV (reference sequence). The CDR3 contains 12 residues.

The J gene is TRBJ2-2, the V gene TRBV6-4, with 8 nucleotides matching TRBD1. Germline assignment: CDR1 MRHNA and CDR2 SNTAGT. CDR3 length: 14 residues. With V trimmed by 6 bases and J by 6 bases, 6 bases remained unmatched. The CDR3 DNA follows: TGTGCCAGCAGCCCGGACAGGGCTTCCGGGGAGCTGTTTTTT. It specifies CASSPDRASGELFF.

The V call is TRBV7-9, the J call TRBJ2-1; 7 nucleotides line up with TRBD2. Germline-derived CDR1 and CDR2 are SEHNR and FQNEAQ (reference sequence). J was trimmed by 15 bases and V by 3 bases; bases with no gene match: 11. This CDR3 is 13 amino acids long. CDR3 in amino acids: CASSFLGGPLAFF. DNA of the CDR3: TGTGCCAGCAGCTTTTTGGGAGGGCCTCTCGCGTTCTTC.

About this clone itself: A junction end diverges from the germline sequence, so it may reflect a read error. This rearrangement joins TRBV4-1 to TRBJ1-2; the D is unclear. The V gene's germline CDR1 is MGHRA and CDR2 YSYEKL. The CDR3 loop spans 13 amino acids. In DNA, the CDR3 is TGCGCCAGCAGCCAAGAGGGCCCGGGGAGGAGGATCTTC. It specifies CASSQEGPGRRIF.

The rearrangement uses TRBV2 and TRBJ1-3; 7 nucleotides agree with TRBD1. Trimming took 9 bases from V and 0 from J; bases not matched to a gene: 2. The length of the CDR3 is 13 residues. The germline gives CDR1 SNHLY, CDR2 FYNNEI. CDR3 protein: CASGDSSGNTIYF. The DNA for the CDR3 is TGTGCCAGTGGGGACAGCTCTGGAAACACCATATATTTT.

V and J are TRBV9 and TRBJ2-2, with D tentatively TRBD1 or TRBD2 (5 bases each). The length of the CDR3 is 15 residues. Germline-derived CDR1 and CDR2 are SGDLS and YYNGEE. Trimming left V 0 bases short and J 5 bases short, with 11 bases between. The CDR3 nucleotides read TGTGCCAGCAGCGTAGATCCGGGGCGAACCGGGGAGCTGTTTTTT. As protein: CASSVDPGRTGELFF.

V usage is TRBV19 and J usage is TRBJ2-5; TRBD2 might be the D (6 bases). This CDR3 is 13 amino acids long. The V gene lost 4 bases and the J gene lost 3 bases, with 9 bases spanning the gap. Germline V gene data show CDR1 as LNHDA and CDR2 as SQIVND (reference sequence). As DNA, the CDR3 is TGTGCCAGTAGTAGCGGGATCGAAGAGACCCAGTACTTC. It is translated as CASSSGIEETQYF.

The chain joins TRBV7-6 to TRBJ1-5; the D is unclear. The length of the CDR3 is 13 residues. V was shortened by 3 bases and J by 6 bases, with 9 bases between the two germline ends. The V gene's germline CDR1 is SGHVS and CDR2 FNYEAQ. The CDR3 reads CASSFDESQPQHF. CDR3 in DNA: TGTGCCAGCAGCTTCGATGAGAGTCAGCCCCAGCATTTT.

This clone was seen just once. V gene TRBV7-8 combines with J gene TRBJ2-7; no definite D call. The CDR3 extends over 11 amino acids. V was pared by 5 bases and J by 1 base, with 3 bases between. The V gene's germline CDR1 is SGHVS and CDR2 FQNEAQ. CDR3 nucleotide sequence: TGTGCCAGCAGCGCTTCCTACGAGCAGTACTTC. Protein: CASSASYEQYF. Drawing the rest from reference TRBV7-8 and TRBJ2-7, the complete variable domain is GAGVSQSPRYKVAKRGQDVALRCDPISGHVSLFWYQQALGQGPEFLTYFQNEAQLDKSGLPSDRFFAERPEGSVSTLKIQRTQQEDSAVYLCASSASYEQYFGPGTRLTVT.

CDR3 protein: CASSSETTAATNEKLFF. Written as DNA, the CDR3 is TGCGCCAGCAGCTCGGAAACTACAGCTGCAACTAATGAAAAACTGTTTTTT. The rearrangement joins TRBV5-1 to TRBJ1-4; D unclear. V was cut by 3 bases and J by 0 bases, with 15 bases left in between. Germline V gene data show CDR1 as SGHRS and CDR2 as YFSETQ. This CDR3 comprises 17 residues.

The chain uses TRBV19 and TRBJ2-2; 7 nucleotides align to TRBD2. V shed 9 bases, J shed 0 bases, and the junction held 10 bases outside the gene matches. The CDR3 consists of 16 residues. Germline lookup yields CDR1 LNHDA and CDR2 SQIVND (reference sequence). The CDR3 here is CARRRGGSTNTGELFF. Here the CDR3 DNA reads TGTGCCAGGCGCCGGGGCGGGAGTACGAACACCGGGGAGCTGTTTTTT.

Worth noting for this clone: Sequence at one end of the junction differs from germline and may be a read error. This chain uses TRBV7-3 with TRBJ2-6; the D gene is possibly TRBD1 (5 bases). From germline, CDR1 is SGHTA and CDR2 FQGTGA. The CDR3 is made up of 14 amino acids. CDR3 in amino acids: CASSLVLGANVLAF. The CDR3 DNA reads as TGTGCCAGCAGCTTAGTACTTGGGGCCAACGTCCTGGCTTTC.

V usage is TRBV7-3 and J usage is TRBJ1-1, with 8 bases identical to TRBD1. The CDR3 has 15 amino acids. The germline V gene has CDR1 SGHTA and CDR2 FQGTGA. J lost 8 bases, V lost 5 bases, and 13 bases had no gene match. CDR3 sequence (DNA): TGTGCCAGCAGCAAAACGGGACAGGAACTGTCGGAAGCTTTCTTT. It specifies CASSKTGQELSEAFF.

The V call is TRBV2, the J call TRBJ2-3; 11 nucleotides align to TRBD2. This CDR3 contains 15 residues. Germline CDR1 is SNHLY and CDR2 is FYNNEI. Trimming took 4 bases from V and 5 from J; bases not matched to a gene: 5. The CDR3 spells CASSVLAGGRDTQYF. The CDR3 nucleotides read TGTGCCAGCAGTGTTCTAGCGGGAGGTAGAGATACGCAGTATTTT.

The genes are TRBV10-3 and TRBJ2-7, with D possibly matching TRBD2 (6 bases). The CDR3 loop spans 12 amino acids. V lost 5 bases to trimming and J lost 1 base, with 6 bases between them. Germline V gene data show CDR1 as ENHRY and CDR2 as SYGVKD. As DNA, the CDR3 is TGTGCCATCAGTAGCGGGTCCTACGAGCAGTACTTC. Its translation is CAISSGSYEQYF.